There are a few counts of the clone carrying this T cell receptor (beta chain). Its antigen is still unknown. From the RT-PCR reads, TCRdb called clonotypes with MiXCR, one entry per CDR3 protein. Of under 200,000 distinct CDR3 sequences in the sample, about 10% are singletons; the top ten hold around 33%. The entry originates in a study of response to subunit inactivated influenza vaccine. General study results and limits: It was the authors' suggestion that each seasonal influenza vaccination recruits few new T cells.

The CDR3 is 16 residues long. J was trimmed by 4 bases and V by 2 bases; bases with no gene match: 9. CDR1 and CDR2 from the germline V gene are MNHEY and SVGEGT. The sequences come from CD8+ T cells sorted from PBMCs, collected less than 30 months after vaccination. V and J are TRBV6-2 or TRBV6-3 and TRBJ2-7; 9 nucleotides match TRBD1. The TCR comes from a man between 45 and 75 years old who received an inactivated influenza vaccine. CDR3 region: CASSYGLGTGRYEQYF. CDR3 nucleotide sequence: TGTGCCAGCAGTTACGGCCTCGGGACAGGGCGGTACGAGCAGTACTTC.